This T cell receptor (beta chain) was observed in a study of human T cells and chemical hapten exposure. Turning to the study itself: Small volume differences among pooled libraries mainly caused per-sample TCR yield variation.

Points from the study as a whole: The number of TCRs above 1 in 1000 frequency did not change after DPC sensitization.

Trimming left V 8 bases short and J 5 bases short, with 10 bases between. Germline V gives CDR1 SEHNR, CDR2 FQNEAQ (reference sequence). The CDR3 contains 12 residues. Noted time point: healthy volunteer bleed at 2 weeks. Unseparated into fractions, whole blood served as the source from which total RNA was extracted. Library preparation tagged each individual cDNA molecule with a unique molecular identifier. In the original workflow: Per-sample TCR counts ranged from about 23,224 to 750,000, median roughly 96,000. TCRdb reanalysed the RACE reads using MiXCR and keeps one entry per CDR3 protein. The V and J calls and clone size are TCRdb's, not the authors'. Of 85,000 to 95,000 distinct CDR3 sequences in the sample, about 8.6% were seen once. Remarks on this clonotype: Its antigen is unidentified.

The chain employs TRBV7-9 and TRBJ2-4; D uncertain. Sequenced input: whole blood. The TCR originated in a female donor in good health. Some clones in this sample may be carry-over from other donors' samples. The CDR3 is CASAGPENIQYF. The CDR3 DNA reads as TGTGCCAGCGCTGGACCGGAAAACATTCAGTACTTC.